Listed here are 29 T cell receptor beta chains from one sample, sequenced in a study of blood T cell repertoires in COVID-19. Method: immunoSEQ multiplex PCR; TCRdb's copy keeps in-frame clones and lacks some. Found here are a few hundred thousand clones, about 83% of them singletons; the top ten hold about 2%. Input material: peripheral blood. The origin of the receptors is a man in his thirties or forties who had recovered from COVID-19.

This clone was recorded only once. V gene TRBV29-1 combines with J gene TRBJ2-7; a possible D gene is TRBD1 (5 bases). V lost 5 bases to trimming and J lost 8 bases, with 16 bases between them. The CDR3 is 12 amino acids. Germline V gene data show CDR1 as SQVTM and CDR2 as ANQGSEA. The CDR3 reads CSVPGVGQKQYF. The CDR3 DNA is TGCAGCGTTCCTGGGGTGGGGCAGAAGCAGTACTTC.

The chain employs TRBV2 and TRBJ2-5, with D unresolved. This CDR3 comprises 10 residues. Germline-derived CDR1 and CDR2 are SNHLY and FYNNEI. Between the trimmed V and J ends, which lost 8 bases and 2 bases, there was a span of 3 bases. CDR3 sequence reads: CASAQETQYF. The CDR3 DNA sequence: TGTGCCAGCGCGCAAGAGACCCAGTACTTC.

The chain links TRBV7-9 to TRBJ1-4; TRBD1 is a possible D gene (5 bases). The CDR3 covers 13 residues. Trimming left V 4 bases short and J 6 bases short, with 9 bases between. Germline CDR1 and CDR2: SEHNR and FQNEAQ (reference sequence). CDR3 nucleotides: TGTGCCAGCAGCTCAGGGTTGTATGAAAAACTGTTTTTT. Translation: CASSSGLYEKLFF.

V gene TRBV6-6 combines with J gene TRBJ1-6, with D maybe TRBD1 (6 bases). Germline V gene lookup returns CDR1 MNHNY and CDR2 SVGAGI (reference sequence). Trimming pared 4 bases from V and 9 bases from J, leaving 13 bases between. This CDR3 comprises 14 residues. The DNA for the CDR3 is TGTGCCAGCAGTTTACGACAGGACAGTTCACCCCTCCACTTT. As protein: CASSLRQDSSPLHF.

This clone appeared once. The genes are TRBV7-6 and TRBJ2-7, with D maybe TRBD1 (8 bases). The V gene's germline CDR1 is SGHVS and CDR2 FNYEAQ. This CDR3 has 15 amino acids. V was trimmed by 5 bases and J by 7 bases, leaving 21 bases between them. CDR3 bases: TGTGCCAGCAGCCCACAGGGGGGGGCCTCTAGGGAGCAGTACTTC. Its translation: CASSPQGGASREQYF.

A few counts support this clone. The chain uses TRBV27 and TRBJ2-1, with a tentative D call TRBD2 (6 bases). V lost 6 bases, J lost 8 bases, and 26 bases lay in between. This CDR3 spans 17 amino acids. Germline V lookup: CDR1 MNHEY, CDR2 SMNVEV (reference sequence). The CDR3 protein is CASRNSGPSGFLDEQFF. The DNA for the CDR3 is TGTGCCAGCAGGAATAGCGGTCCCTCAGGGTTTTTGGATGAGCAGTTCTTC.

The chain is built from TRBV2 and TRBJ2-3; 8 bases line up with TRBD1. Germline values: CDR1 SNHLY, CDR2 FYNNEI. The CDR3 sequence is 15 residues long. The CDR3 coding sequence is TGTGCTACCACATCCTTACAGGGGGATGGAGATACGCAGTATTTT. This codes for CATTSLQGDGDTQYF.

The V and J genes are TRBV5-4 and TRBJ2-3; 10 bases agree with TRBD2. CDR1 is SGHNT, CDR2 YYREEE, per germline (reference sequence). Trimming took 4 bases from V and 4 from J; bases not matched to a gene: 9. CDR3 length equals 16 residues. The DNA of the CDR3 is TGTGCCAGCAGCGGTCAGCGGGGGGGCCCCGCAGATACGCAGTATTTT. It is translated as CASSGQRGGPADTQYF.

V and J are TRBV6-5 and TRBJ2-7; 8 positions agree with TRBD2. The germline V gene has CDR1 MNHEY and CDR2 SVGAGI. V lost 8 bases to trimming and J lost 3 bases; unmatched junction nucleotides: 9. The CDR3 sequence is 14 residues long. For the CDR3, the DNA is TGTGCCAGCCTCCCCAGCGGGGGATTCTACGAGCAGTACTTC. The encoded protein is CASLPSGGFYEQYF.

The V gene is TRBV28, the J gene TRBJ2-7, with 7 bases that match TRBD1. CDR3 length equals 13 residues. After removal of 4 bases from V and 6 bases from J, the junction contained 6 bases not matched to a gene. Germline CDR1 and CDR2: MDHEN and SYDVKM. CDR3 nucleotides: TGTGCCAGCAGTTCGGGACAGTGGGGCGAGCAGTACGTC. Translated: CASSSGQWGEQYV.

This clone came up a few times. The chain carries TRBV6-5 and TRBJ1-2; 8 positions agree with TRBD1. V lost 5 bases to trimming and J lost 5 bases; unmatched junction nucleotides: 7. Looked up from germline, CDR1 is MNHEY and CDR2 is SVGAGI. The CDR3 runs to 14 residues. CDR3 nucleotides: TGTGCCAGCAGTCTGGGACAGGCGCCTTATGGCTACACCTTC. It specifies CASSLGQAPYGYTF.

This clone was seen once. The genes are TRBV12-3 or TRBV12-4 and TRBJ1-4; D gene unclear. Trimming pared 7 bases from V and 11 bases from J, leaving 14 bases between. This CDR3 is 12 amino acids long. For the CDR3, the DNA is TGTGCCAGCACCCGCGAATCTAGCAAACTGTTTTTT. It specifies CASTRESSKLFF.

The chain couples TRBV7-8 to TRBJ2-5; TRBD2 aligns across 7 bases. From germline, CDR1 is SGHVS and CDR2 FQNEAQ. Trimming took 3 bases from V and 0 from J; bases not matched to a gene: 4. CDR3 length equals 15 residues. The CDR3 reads CASSFAGEYQETQYF. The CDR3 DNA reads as TGTGCCAGCAGCTTTGCGGGGGAATACCAAGAGACCCAGTACTTC.

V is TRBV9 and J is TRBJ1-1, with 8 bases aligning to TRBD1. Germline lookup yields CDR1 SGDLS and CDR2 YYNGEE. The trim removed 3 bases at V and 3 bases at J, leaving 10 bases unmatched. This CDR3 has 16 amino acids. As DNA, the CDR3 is TGTGCCAGCAGCGATGGACAGGGAAGGCGCGACACTGAAGCTTTCTTT. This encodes CASSDGQGRRDTEAFF.

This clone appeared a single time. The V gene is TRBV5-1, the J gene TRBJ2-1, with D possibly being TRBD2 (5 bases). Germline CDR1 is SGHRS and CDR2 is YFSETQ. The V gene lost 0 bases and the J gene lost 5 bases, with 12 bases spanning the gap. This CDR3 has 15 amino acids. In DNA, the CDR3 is TGCGCCAGCAGCTTGGCCGGGGAAGTCCACAATGAGCAGTTCTTC. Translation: CASSLAGEVHNEQFF.

Here the CDR3 DNA reads TGTGCCAGCAGTGGACAGGGCGAAGAGACCCAGTACTTC. Translated: CASSGQGEETQYF. This chain links TRBV6-6 with TRBJ2-5, with 8 bases that match TRBD1. The CDR3 totals 13 residues. Germline CDR1 and CDR2: MNHNY and SVGAGI (reference sequence). V shed 5 bases, J shed 3 bases, and the junction held 2 bases outside the gene matches.

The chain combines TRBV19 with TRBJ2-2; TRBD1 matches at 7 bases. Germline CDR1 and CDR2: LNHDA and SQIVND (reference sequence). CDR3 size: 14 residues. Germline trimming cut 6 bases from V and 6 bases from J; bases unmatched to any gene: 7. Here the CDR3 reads CASSRDSPSGELFF. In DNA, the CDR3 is TGTGCCAGTAGCAGGGACAGCCCTTCCGGGGAGCTGTTTTTT.

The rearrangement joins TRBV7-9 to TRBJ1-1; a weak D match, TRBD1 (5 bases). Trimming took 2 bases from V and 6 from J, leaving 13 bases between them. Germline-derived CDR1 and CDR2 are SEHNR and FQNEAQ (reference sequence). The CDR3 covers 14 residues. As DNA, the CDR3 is TGTGCCAGCAGCTTATCAGGGATGGTCGCTGAAGCTTTCTTT. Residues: CASSLSGMVAEAFF.

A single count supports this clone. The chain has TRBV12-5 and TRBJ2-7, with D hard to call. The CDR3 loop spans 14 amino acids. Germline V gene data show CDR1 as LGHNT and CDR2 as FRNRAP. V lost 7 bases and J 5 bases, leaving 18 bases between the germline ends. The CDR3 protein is CASALAAHWDEQYF. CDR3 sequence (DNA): TGTGCTAGTGCCTTAGCAGCACATTGGGACGAGCAGTACTTC.

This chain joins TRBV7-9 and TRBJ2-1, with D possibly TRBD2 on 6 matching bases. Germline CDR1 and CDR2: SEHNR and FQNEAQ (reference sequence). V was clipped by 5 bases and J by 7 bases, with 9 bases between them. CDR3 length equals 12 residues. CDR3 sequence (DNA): TGTGCCAGCAGCCTCCGGGAGAATGAGCAGTTCTTC. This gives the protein CASSLRENEQFF.

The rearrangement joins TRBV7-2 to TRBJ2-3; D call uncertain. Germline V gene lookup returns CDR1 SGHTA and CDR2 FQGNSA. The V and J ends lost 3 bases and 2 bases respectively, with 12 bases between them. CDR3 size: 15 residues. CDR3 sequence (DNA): TGTGCCAGCAGCTTGGGTAATAGCCCCACAGATACGCAGTATTTT. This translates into CASSLGNSPTDTQYF.

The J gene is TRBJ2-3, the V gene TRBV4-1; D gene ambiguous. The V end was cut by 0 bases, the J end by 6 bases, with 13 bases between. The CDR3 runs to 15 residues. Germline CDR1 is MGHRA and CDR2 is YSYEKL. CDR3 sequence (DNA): TGCGCCAGCAGCCAAGACGAGACGGCCGGGGATACGCAGTATTTT. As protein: CASSQDETAGDTQYF.

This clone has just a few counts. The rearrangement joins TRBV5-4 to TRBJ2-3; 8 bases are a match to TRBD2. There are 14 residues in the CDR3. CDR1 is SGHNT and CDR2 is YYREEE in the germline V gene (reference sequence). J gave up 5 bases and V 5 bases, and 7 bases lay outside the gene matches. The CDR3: CASSRLATIDTQYF. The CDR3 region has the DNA TGTGCCAGCAGTAGACTAGCGACGATAGATACGCAGTATTTT.

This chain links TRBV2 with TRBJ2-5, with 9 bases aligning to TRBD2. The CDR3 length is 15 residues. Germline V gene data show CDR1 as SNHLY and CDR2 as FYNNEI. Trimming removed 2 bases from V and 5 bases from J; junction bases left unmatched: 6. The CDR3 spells CASSEWGTSIETQYF. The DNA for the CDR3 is TGTGCCAGCAGTGAATGGGGGACTAGCATTGAGACCCAGTACTTC.

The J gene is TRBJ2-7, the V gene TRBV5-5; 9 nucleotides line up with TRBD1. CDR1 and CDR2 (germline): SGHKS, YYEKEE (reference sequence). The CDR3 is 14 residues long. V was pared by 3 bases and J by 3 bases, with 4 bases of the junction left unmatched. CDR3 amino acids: CASSYGQGLYEQYV. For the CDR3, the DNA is TGTGCCAGCAGCTACGGACAGGGGCTCTACGAGCAGTACGTC.

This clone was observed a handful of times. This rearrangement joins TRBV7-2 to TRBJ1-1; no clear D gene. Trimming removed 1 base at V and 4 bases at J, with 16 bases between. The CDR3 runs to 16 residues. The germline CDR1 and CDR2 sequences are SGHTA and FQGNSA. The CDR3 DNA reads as TGTGCCAGCAGCTTAGTGCCGGCGGGGTCGGGCACTGAAGCTTTCTTT. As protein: CASSLVPAGSGTEAFF.

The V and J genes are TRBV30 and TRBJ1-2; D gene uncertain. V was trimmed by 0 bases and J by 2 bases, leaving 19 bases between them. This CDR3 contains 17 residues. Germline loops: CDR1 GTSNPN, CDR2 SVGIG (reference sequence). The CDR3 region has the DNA TGTGCCTGGAGTGTACAGTCGGGCGGCGGGCAGAACTATGGCTACACCTTC. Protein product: CAWSVQSGGGQNYGYTF.

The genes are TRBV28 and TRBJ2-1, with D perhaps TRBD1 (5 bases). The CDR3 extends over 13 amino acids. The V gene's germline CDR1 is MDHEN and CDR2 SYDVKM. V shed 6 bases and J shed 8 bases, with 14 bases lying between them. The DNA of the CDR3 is TGTGCCAGCAGGAGCCAGGGTGACGATGAGCAGTTCTTC. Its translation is CASRSQGDDEQFF.

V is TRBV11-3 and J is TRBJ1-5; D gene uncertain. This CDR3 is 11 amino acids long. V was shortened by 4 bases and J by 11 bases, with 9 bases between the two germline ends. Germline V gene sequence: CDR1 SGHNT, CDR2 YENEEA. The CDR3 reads CASSSLLTQHF. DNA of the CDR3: TGTGCCAGCAGCTCCCTACTTACCCAGCATTTT.